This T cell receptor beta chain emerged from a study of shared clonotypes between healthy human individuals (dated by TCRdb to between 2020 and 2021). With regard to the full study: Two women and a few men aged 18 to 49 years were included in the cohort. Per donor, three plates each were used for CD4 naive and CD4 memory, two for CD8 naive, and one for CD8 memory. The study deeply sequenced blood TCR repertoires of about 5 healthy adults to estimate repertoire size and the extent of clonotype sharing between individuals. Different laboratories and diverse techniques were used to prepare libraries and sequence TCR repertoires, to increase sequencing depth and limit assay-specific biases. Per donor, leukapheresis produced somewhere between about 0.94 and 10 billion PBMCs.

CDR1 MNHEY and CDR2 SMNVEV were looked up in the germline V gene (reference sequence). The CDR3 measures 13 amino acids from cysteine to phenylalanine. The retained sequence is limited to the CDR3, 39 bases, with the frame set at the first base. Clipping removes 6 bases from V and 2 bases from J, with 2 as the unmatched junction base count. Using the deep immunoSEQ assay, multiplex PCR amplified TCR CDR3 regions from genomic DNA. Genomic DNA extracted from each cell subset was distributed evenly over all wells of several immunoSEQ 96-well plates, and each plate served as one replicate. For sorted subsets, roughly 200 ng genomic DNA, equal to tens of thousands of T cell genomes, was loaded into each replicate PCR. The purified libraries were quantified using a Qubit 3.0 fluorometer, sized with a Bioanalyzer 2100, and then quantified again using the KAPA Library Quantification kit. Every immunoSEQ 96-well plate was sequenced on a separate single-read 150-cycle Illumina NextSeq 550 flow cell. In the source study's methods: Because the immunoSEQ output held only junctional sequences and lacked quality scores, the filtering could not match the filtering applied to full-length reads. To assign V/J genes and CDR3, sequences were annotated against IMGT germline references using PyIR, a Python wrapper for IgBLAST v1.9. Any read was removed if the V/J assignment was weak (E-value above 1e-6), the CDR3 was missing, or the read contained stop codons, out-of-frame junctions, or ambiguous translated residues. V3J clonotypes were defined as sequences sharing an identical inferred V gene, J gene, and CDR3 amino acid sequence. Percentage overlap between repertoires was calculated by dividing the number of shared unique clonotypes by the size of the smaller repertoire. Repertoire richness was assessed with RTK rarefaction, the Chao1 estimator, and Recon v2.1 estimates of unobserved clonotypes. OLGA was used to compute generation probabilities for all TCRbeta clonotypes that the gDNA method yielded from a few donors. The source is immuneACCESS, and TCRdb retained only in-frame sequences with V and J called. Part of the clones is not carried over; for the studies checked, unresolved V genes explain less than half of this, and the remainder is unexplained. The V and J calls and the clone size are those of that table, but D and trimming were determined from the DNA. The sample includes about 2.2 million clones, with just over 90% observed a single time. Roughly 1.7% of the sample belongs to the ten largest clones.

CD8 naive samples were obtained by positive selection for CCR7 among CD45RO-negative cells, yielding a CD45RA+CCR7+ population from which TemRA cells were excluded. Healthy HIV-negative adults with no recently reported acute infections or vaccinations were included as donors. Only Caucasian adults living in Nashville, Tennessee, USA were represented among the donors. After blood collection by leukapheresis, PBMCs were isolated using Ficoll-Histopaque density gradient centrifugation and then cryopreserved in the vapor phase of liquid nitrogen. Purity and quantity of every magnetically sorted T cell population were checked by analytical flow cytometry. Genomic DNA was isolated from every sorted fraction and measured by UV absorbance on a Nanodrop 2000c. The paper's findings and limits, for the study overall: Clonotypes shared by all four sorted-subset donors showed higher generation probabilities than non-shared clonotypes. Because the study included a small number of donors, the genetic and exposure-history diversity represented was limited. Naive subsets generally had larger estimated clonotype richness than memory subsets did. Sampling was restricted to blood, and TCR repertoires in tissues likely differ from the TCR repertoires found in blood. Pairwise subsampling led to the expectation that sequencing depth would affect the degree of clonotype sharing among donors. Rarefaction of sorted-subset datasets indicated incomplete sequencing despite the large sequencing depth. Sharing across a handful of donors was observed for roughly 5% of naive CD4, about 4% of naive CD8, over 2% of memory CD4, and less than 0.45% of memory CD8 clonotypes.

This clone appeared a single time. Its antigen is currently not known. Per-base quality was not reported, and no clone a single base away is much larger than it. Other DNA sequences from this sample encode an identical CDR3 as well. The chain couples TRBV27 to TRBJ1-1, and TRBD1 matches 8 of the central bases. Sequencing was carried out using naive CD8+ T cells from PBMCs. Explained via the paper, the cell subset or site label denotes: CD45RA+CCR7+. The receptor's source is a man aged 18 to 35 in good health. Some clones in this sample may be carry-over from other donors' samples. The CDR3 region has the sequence CASRTGGNTEAFF. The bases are TGTGCCAGCAGAACAGGGGGTAACACTGAAGCTTTCTTT.